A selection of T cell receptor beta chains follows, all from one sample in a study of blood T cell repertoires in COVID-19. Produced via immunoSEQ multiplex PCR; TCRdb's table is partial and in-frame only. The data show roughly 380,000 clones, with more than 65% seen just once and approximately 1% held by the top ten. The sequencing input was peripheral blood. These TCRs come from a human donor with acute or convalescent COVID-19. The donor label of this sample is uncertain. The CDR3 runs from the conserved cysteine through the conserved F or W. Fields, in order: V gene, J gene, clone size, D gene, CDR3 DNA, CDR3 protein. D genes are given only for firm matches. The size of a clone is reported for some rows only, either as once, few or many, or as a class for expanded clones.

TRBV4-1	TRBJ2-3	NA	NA	TGCGCCAGCAGCCAGACAGTGGACCGCATGGATACGCAGTATTTT	CASSQTVDRMDTQYF
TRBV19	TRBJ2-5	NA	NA	TGTGCCAGTAGTGGCGGGACCGCCCAAGAGACCCAGTACTTC	CASSGGTAQETQYF
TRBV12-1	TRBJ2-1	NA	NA	TGTGCCAGCAGAGGCGGGGGCTCCTACAATGAGCAGTTCTTC	CASRGGGSYNEQFF
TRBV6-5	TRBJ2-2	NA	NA	TGTGCCAGCAAACGGCAGGGGACCGGGGAGCTGTTTTTT	CASKRQGTGELFF
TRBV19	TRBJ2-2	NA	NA	TGTGCCAGTAGTCGCTTGGCTGGGGAGCTGTTTTTT	CASSRLAGELFF
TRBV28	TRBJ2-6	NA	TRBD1	TGTGCCAGCAGTTCAGACATTTGGACAGGGGGACTCGCTGGGGCCAACGTCCTGACTTTC	CASSSDIWTGGLAGANVLTF
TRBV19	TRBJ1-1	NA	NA	TGTGCCAGTAGCCCTCTTTGGAACACTGAAGCTTTCTTT	CASSPLWNTEAFF
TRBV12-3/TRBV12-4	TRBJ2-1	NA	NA	TGTGCCAGCAGTTTGTTGAGGGAGCAGTTCTTC	CASSLLREQFF
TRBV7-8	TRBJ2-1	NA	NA	TGTGCCAGCAGCTTTAGTCGGAATGAGCAGTTCTTC	CASSFSRNEQFF
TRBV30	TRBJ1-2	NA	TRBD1	TGTGCCTGGATCGGTAACAGGGGGAACTATGGCTACACCTTC	CAWIGNRGNYGYTF
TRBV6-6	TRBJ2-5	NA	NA	TGTGCCAGCAGTTACCGAGAGACCCAGTACTTC	CASSYRETQYF
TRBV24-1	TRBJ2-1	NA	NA	TGTGCCACCAGTGGGGGGCAGGGGTTCGGGTCCTACAATGAGCAGTTCTTC	CATSGGQGFGSYNEQFF
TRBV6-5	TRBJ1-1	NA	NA	TGTGCCAGCAGTTCGGACAGATCGAACACTGAAGCTTTCTTT	CASSSDRSNTEAFF
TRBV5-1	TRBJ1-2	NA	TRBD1	TGCGCCAGCAAGGGGGCAGGCGATGGCTACACCTTC	CASKGAGDGYTF
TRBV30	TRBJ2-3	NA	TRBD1	TGTGCCTGGAGTGTTGGACAGGGCAGACGTGCAGATACGCAGTATTTT	CAWSVGQGRRADTQYF
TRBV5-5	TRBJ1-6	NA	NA	TGTGCCAGCAGCCCGGAGGGGCTTTGGGTTTCACCCCTCCACTTT	CASSPEGLWVSPLHF
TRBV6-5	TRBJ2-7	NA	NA	TGTGCCAGCAAGGATTTGGGCCCCTACGAGCAGTACTTC	CASKDLGPYEQYF
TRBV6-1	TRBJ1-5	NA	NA	TGTGCCAGCAGTGAACCTTATAGCAATCAGCCCCAGCATTTT	CASSEPYSNQPQHF
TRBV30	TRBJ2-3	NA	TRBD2	TGTGCCTGGGCTAGCGGGGGGGGAAGCACAGATACGCAGTATTTT	CAWASGGGSTDTQYF
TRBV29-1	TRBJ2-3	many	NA	TGCAGCACCCGCACAGCCGCCGGCACAGATACGCAGTATTTT	CSTRTAAGTDTQYF
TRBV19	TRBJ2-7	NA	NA	TGTGCCAGTAGTAGACCCTCCCGTCAGGGTAGGGACGAGCAGTACTTC	CASSRPSRQGRDEQYF
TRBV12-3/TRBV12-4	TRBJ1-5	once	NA	TGTGCCAGCAGTTTGGGACTCGGATTCCCCCAGCATTTT	CASSLGLGFPQHF
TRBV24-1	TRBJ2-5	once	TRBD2	TGTGCCACTTCAGCGGGAGGCCAAGAGACCCAGTACTTC	CATSAGGQETQYF
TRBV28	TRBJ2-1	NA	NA	TGTGCCAGCAGTTTCAGGGGGGACCAGTACTCCTACAATGAGCAGTTCTTC	CASSFRGDQYSYNEQFF
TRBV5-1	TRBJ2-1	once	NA	TGCGCCAGCAGTTTGGGAGCCATTCGGGATGAGCAGTTCTTC	CASSLGAIRDEQFF